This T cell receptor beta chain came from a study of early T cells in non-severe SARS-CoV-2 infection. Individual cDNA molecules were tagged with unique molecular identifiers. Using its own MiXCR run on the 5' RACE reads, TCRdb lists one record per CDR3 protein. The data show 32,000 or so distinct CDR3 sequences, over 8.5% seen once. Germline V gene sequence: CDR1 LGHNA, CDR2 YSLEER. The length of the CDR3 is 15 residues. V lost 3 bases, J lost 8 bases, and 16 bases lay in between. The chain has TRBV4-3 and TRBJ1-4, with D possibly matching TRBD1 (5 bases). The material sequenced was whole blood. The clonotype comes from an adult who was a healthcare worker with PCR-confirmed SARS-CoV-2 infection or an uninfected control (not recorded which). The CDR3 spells CASSQRGSPGEKLFF. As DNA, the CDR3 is TGCGCCAGCAGCCAGAGGGGAAGCCCTGGGGAAAAACTGTTTTTT.